This paragraph reports one TCR beta chain. The source of the sample is a study of T cells in Graves' hyperthyroidism and ophthalmopathy. There were TCR beta CDR3 regions amplified from RNA transcripts. The HTBI set primed first-round TCR CDR3 RT-PCR. TCRdb passed the multiplex PCR reads through MiXCR, listing each CDR3 protein once. The repertoire holds 500,000 to 800,000 distinct CDR3 sequences, with about 45% as singletons. Input material: peripheral blood or thyroid tissue (not recorded which). The receptor was isolated from an adult man with Graves' disease, either hyperthyroidism or ophthalmopathy (not recorded which).

The CDR3 DNA sequence: TGTGCCAGCAGCTTGGGGGAGCACTATAATTCACCCCTCCACTTT. Residues: CASSLGEHYNSPLHF. The V gene is TRBV7-8, the J gene TRBJ1-6; possibly TRBD1 for D (5 bases). Trimming took 3 bases from V and 3 from J, leaving 9 bases between them. CDR1 SGHVS and CDR2 FQNEAQ come from the germline V gene. The CDR3 runs to 15 residues. The variable domain in full, with the rest retrieved from reference TRBV7-8 and TRBJ1-6, is GAGVSQSPRYKVAKRGQDVALRCDPISGHVSLFWYQQALGQGPEFLTYFQNEAQLDKSGLPSDRFFAERPEGSVSTLKIQRTQQEDSAVYLCASSLGEHYNSPLHFGNGTRLTVT.